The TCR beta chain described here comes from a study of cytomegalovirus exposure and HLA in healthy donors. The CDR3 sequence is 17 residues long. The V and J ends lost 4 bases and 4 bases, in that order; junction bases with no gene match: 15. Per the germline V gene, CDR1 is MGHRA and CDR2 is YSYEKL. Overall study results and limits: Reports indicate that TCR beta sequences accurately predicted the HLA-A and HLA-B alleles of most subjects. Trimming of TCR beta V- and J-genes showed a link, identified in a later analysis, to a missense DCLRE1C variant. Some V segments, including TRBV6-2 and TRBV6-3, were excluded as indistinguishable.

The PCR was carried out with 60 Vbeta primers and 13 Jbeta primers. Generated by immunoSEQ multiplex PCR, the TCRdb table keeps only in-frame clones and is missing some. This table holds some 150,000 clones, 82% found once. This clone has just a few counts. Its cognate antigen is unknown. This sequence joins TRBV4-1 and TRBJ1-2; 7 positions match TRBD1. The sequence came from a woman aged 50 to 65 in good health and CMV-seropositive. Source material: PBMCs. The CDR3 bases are TGCGCCAGCAGCCTCCGGGACAGCTACGCCGATCCCTATGGCTACACCTTC. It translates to CASSLRDSYADPYGYTF.